The 27 T cell receptor beta chains in this list originate from one sample, sequenced in a study of early T cells in non-severe SARS-CoV-2 infection. TCRdb reprocessed the 5' RACE reads via MiXCR and lists one record per CDR3 protein. The profile shows roughly 57,000 distinct CDR3 sequences, 9.5% to 15% of them singletons. The source was whole blood, collected at baseline. These receptors all come from an adult who was a healthcare worker with PCR-confirmed SARS-CoV-2 infection or an uninfected control (not recorded which).

This clonotype turned up a few times. The chain is built from TRBV6-2 or TRBV6-3 and TRBJ2-2; D is uncertain. Germline CDR1 reads MNHEY; CDR2 reads SVGEGT. V shed 6 bases and J shed 3 bases, with 8 bases lying between them. This CDR3 contains 13 residues. The CDR3 loop reads CASSAQYTGELFF. DNA of the CDR3: TGTGCCAGCAGCGCCCAGTACACCGGGGAGCTGTTTTTT.

In its sample, this clonotype was seen many times. The genes are TRBV19 and TRBJ2-5; D ambiguous. Deletions cut 7 bases from V and 2 bases from J, with 8 bases between. Germline CDR1 and CDR2: LNHDA and SQIVND (reference sequence). The CDR3 sequence is 12 residues long. The CDR3 protein is CASKGTQETQYF. CDR3 coding DNA: TGTGCCAGTAAAGGAACTCAAGAGACCCAGTACTTC.

This clonotype has a handful of counts. CDR3 in DNA: TGTGCCACCAGTGGCTCGGGCAGGGGATATTTGACCGGGGAGCTGTTTTTT. Amino acid sequence: CATSGSGRGYLTGELFF. V gene TRBV24-1 combines with J gene TRBJ2-2, with D perhaps matching TRBD1 (6 bases). The CDR3 is 17 amino acids. Germline V gene sequence: CDR1 KGHDR, CDR2 SFDVKD. Deletions cut 5 bases from V and 5 bases from J, with 20 bases between.

This chain links TRBV14 with TRBJ2-1, with 8 positions matching TRBD2. The trim removed 5 bases at V and 7 bases at J, leaving 4 bases unmatched. CDR1 is SGHDN, CDR2 FVKESK, per germline. CDR3 length: 13 residues. The CDR3 sequence is CASSITSGNEQFF. In DNA form, the CDR3 reads TGTGCCAGCAGCATCACTAGCGGAAATGAGCAGTTCTTC.

This clonotype was seen repeatedly, ten times or more. The chain uses TRBV5-1 and TRBJ2-2, with D perhaps matching TRBD1 or TRBD2 (5 bases each). CDR3 size: 15 residues. V was trimmed by 4 bases and J by 4 bases, leaving 14 bases between them. Germline values: CDR1 SGHRS, CDR2 YFSETQ. In nucleotides, the CDR3 is TGCGCCAGCAGCCCCGGGACGGCGACCACCGGGGAGCTGTTTTTT. Translation gives CASSPGTATTGELFF.

CDR3 amino acids: CSGAVGHGYTF. The CDR3 nucleotides are TGCAGCGGAGCTGTCGGACATGGCTACACCTTC. The chain links TRBV29-1 to TRBJ1-2; D gene ambiguous. Between the trimmed V and J ends, which lost 7 bases and 6 bases, there was a span of 12 bases. The germline V gene has CDR1 SQVTM and CDR2 ANQGSEA. There are 11 residues in the CDR3.

This clonotype was counted between two and nine times. The CDR3 sequence is CASSPGPRNIQYF. CDR3 nucleotides: TGTGCCAGCAGCCCGGGGCCCAGAAACATTCAGTACTTC. This chain connects TRBV7-8 to TRBJ2-4; D tentatively reads TRBD1 or TRBD2 (5 bases each). Germline CDR1 is SGHVS and CDR2 is FQNEAQ. The CDR3 is 13 residues long. The V end lost 5 bases, the J end lost 6 bases, and 11 bases lay between the germline ends.

As for this clonotype: One end of the junction varies from germline; a read error may be responsible. The chain joins TRBV20-1 to TRBJ2-1; possibly TRBD1 or TRBD2 for D (5 bases each). The CDR3 runs to 16 residues. Germline assignment: CDR1 DFQATT and CDR2 SNEGSKA (reference sequence). The CDR3 sequence: CSARDGTSKSYNEQFF. The DNA of the CDR3 is TGCAGTGCTCGAGACGGGACCTCGAAATCCTACAATGAGCAGTTCTTC.

V and J are TRBV4-3 and TRBJ2-3; 12 bases map to TRBD2. CDR1 is LGHNA and CDR2 is YSLEER in the germline V gene. Germline trimming cut 1 base from V and 7 bases from J; bases unmatched to any gene: 6. The CDR3 length is 16 residues. The CDR3 sequence: CASSQGLAGAVNTQYF. CDR3 DNA sequence: TGCGCCAGCAGCCAAGGACTAGCGGGAGCAGTGAATACGCAGTATTTT.

This clonotype was picked up many times. The V gene is TRBV5-5, the J gene TRBJ1-1; D remains ambiguous. Germline CDR1 is SGHKS and CDR2 is YYEKEE (reference sequence). This CDR3 has 11 amino acids. V lost 2 bases, J lost 8 bases, and 7 bases lay in between. CDR3 nucleotides: TGTGCCAGCAGCTTAGGTTCGGAAGCTTTCTTT. This gives the protein CASSLGSEAFF. Drawing the rest from reference TRBV5-5 and TRBJ1-1, the complete variable domain is DAGVTQSPTHLIKTRGQQVTLRCSPISGHKSVSWYQQVLGQGPQFIFQYYEKEERGRGNFPDRFSARQFPNYSSELNVNALLLGDSALYLCASSLGSEAFFGQGTRLTVV.

With regard to this clonotype: This is likely a read error, given that the CDR3 carries no conserved phenylalanine or tryptophan at its end. V usage is TRBV20-1 and J usage is TRBJ1-6; 12 positions match TRBD1. Trimming cost V 3 bases and J 6 bases; bases outside gene matches: 6. The CDR3 runs to 16 residues. Germline CDR1 is DFQATT and CDR2 is SNEGSKA (reference sequence). The CDR3, as DNA: TGCAGTGCTAGGCCGGGACAGGGGGCTTTTAATTCACCCCTCCACTTG. It specifies CSARPGQGAFNSPLHL.

The rearrangement uses TRBV3-2 and TRBJ2-3; the DNA was not used to check the table's D call, TRBD1. TRBV3-2 is tagged as a pseudogene. The CDR3 loop spans 16 amino acids. The CDR3, as DNA: TGTGCCAGCAGCCATCACCGGGACAGGGGGCAAGATACGCAGTATTTT. This translates into CASSHHRDRGQDTQYF.

V is TRBV29-1 and J is TRBJ2-2; TRBD1 agrees at 9 bases. Germline trimming cut 6 bases from V and 8 bases from J; bases unmatched to any gene: 10. The CDR3 contains 14 residues. Germline V CDR1 and CDR2: SQVTM, ANQGSEA. CDR3 bases: TGCAGCGTGGCCGGGACAGGGATTAGGGGGGAGCTGTTTTTT. Amino acids: CSVAGTGIRGELFF.

In its sample, this clonotype was seen a few times. The V call is TRBV6-6, the J call TRBJ1-1; D is undetermined. The V and J ends lost 5 bases and 5 bases respectively, with 12 bases between them. Germline CDR1 MNHNY, CDR2 SVGAGI (reference sequence). The CDR3 runs to 13 residues. For the CDR3, the DNA is TGTGCCAGCAGTCGCCAGGAGAAGACTGAAGCTTTCTTT. It translates to CASSRQEKTEAFF.

This clonotype has a handful of counts. This chain joins TRBV5-1 and TRBJ2-3, with TRBD1 as a possible D gene (6 bases). Germline V CDR1 and CDR2: SGHRS, YFSETQ. The V and J ends lost 1 base and 2 bases respectively, with 11 bases between them. The CDR3 runs to 15 residues. This CDR3 is CASSLWDTNTDTQYF. CDR3 nucleotides: TGCGCCAGCAGCTTGTGGGACACAAACACAGATACGCAGTATTTT.

This clonotype showed up just a few times. The J gene is TRBJ1-1, the V gene TRBV9; no firm D call. Germline-derived CDR1 and CDR2 are SGDLS and YYNGEE. V lost 3 bases, J lost 1 base, and 10 bases lay in between. The CDR3 spans 14 residues. Here the CDR3 reads CASSAGRTNTEAFF. In DNA, the CDR3 is TGTGCCAGCAGCGCTGGACGGACGAACACTGAAGCTTTCTTT. Looking up the rest from reference TRBV9 and TRBJ1-1 gives the full variable domain: DSGVTQTPKHLITATGQRVTLRCSPRSGDLSVYWYQQSLDQGLQFLIQYYNGEERAKGNILERFSAQQFPDLHSELNLSSLELGDSALYFCASSAGRTNTEAFFGQGTRLTVV.

This clonotype occurred a few times. The rearrangement links TRBV21-1 to TRBJ2-7; the tabulated D call, TRBD1, remains unverified against the DNA. TRBV21-1 represents a pseudogene. This CDR3 is built from 15 residues. CDR3 loop: CASSGRKSLAYEQYF. CDR3 nucleotide sequence: TGTGCCAGCTCGGGACGGAAATCCCTTGCCTACGAGCAGTACTTC.

The genes are TRBV9 and TRBJ2-1; 8 nucleotides agree with TRBD2. V was clipped by 7 bases and J by 5 bases; unmatched bases: 20. CDR1 SGDLS and CDR2 YYNGEE come from the germline V gene. The CDR3 is 18 amino acids. The DNA for the CDR3 is TGTGCCAGCCGTCCGAGACTAGTAGCGGGACTTTCGGACAATGAGCAGTTCTTC. Translating it yields CASRPRLVAGLSDNEQFF.

V usage is TRBV18 and J usage is TRBJ1-1; D unresolved. This CDR3 has 13 residues. In germline, CDR1 is KGHSH, CDR2 LQKENI. Trimming cost V 2 bases and J 2 bases, with 6 bases left between them. The CDR3 DNA is TGTGCCAGCTCACCAACGAGCAACACTGAAGCTTTCTTT. Its translation: CASSPTSNTEAFF.

The V gene is TRBV20-1, the J gene TRBJ2-1; TRBD1 matches 9 bases. The germline CDR1 and CDR2 sequences are DFQATT and SNEGSKA (reference sequence). V shed 0 bases and J 7 bases; nucleotides not matched to a gene: 10. The CDR3 loop spans 16 amino acids. The CDR3 DNA reads as TGCAGTGCTAGAGAATCCGGGACAGGGCTCTTGAATGAGCAGTTCTTC. Encoded protein: CSARESGTGLLNEQFF.

The chain recombines TRBV20-1 with TRBJ1-2; a weak D match, TRBD1 (5 bases). The CDR3 has 13 residues. V dropped 0 bases and J dropped 7 bases, with 12 bases sitting between them. CDR1 and CDR2 (germline): DFQATT, SNEGSKA (reference sequence). The CDR3 sequence: CSARDGSDSGYTF. As DNA, the CDR3 is TGCAGTGCTAGAGATGGGTCAGACAGTGGCTACACCTTC.

This clonotype has more than one count but fewer than ten. V usage is TRBV11-2 and J usage is TRBJ2-7; D perhaps matches TRBD2 (6 bases). There are 14 residues in the CDR3. The germline CDR1 and CDR2 sequences are SGHAT and FQNNGV. With 3 bases removed from V and 5 bases from J, the gap between germline ends came to 14 bases. The CDR3 region has the DNA TGTGCCAGCAGCTTCTCCGGGCCGGGGGACGAGCAGTACTTC. Its translation: CASSFSGPGDEQYF.

The chain combines TRBV29-1 with TRBJ2-1, with D perhaps matching TRBD1 or TRBD2 (5 bases each). V lost 7 bases, J lost 8 bases, and 18 bases lay in between. CDR3 size: 13 residues. Germline V gene lookup returns CDR1 SQVTM and CDR2 ANQGSEA. The CDR3 protein is CSAEDFLGDEQFF. Written as DNA, the CDR3 is TGCAGCGCGGAGGACTTCTTGGGGGATGAGCAGTTCTTC.

This clonotype was found once. This chain links TRBV2 with TRBJ2-3; 9 bases map to TRBD1. The CDR3 is 11 amino acids. Germline loops: CDR1 SNHLY, CDR2 FYNNEI. Germline trimming cut 7 bases from V and 14 bases from J; bases unmatched to any gene: 7. Here the CDR3 reads CASKLGDRVYF. In DNA form, the CDR3 reads TGTGCCAGCAAGTTAGGGGACAGGGTGTATTTT.

There are many counts of this clonotype. The DNA of the CDR3 is TGTGCCAGCAGTCAGGACAGGGAAGTAGGTTTCTTT. Amino acid sequence: CASSQDREVGFF. The chain uses TRBV2 and TRBJ1-1; 8 bases are shared with TRBD1. The V gene end was trimmed by 5 bases and the J gene end by 13 bases; junction bases not matched to a gene: 9. Germline V gene sequence: CDR1 SNHLY, CDR2 FYNNEI. This CDR3 region has 12 residues.

The chain recombines TRBV7-3 with TRBJ2-2; 15 bases agree with TRBD2. This CDR3 has 19 residues. In germline, CDR1 is SGHTA, CDR2 FQGTGA. Trimming cost V 0 bases and J 7 bases; bases outside gene matches: 9. DNA for the CDR3: TGTGCCAGCAGCTTAACCACCCTCGGGACTAGCGGGAGGATCGGGGAGCTGTTTTTT. Translating it yields CASSLTTLGTSGRIGELFF.

This clonotype has ten or more counts. The chain carries TRBV10-3 and TRBJ2-7; D is uncertain. Germline V gene sequence: CDR1 ENHRY, CDR2 SYGVKD. This CDR3 is built from 14 residues. V lost 3 bases and J 6 bases, leaving 15 bases between the germline ends. The CDR3 is CAISEVLRSVEQYF. The CDR3 coding sequence is TGTGCCATCAGTGAAGTACTCCGTTCTGTCGAGCAGTACTTC.